This T cell receptor (beta chain) is drawn from a study of blood T cell repertoires in COVID-19. Sequencing used immunoSEQ multiplex PCR; TCRdb keeps in-frame clones, though not all of them. This table has about 270,000 clones, 85% to 90% appearing once. V was clipped by 6 bases and J by 6 bases, with 12 bases between them. CDR3 length: 12 amino acids. Germline V CDR1 and CDR2: MNHEY, SVGEGT. The specimen sequenced was PBMCs or T cells enriched from blood (not recorded which). The chain combines TRBV6-2 or TRBV6-3 with TRBJ2-7; possibly TRBD1 for D (6 bases). This TCR came from a woman aged 18-29 years who had recovered from COVID-19. The DNA for the CDR3 is TGTGCCAGCAGCGATACAGGGTTCGAGCAGTACTTC. It codes for CASSDTGFEQYF.